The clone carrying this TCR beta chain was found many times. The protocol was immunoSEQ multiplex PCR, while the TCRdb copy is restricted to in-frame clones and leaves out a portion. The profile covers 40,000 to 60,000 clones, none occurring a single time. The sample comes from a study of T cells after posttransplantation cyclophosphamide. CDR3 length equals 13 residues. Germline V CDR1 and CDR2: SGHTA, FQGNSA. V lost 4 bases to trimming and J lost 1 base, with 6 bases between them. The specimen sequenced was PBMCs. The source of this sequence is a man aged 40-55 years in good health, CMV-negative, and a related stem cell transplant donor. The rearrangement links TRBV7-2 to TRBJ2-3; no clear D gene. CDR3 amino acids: CASSSTGTDTQYF. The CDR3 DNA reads TGTGCCAGCAGCTCGACTGGCACAGATACGCAGTATTTT.